A selection of T cell receptor beta chains follows, all from one sample in a study of PD-L1 blockade in urothelial cancer. Repertoires were generated with immunoSEQ multiplex PCR, while TCRdb's copy carries only in-frame clones and drops some. The sample lists tens of thousands of clones, almost 90% occurring once. The source was PBMCs, collected around atezolizumab (anti-PD-L1) treatment. All receptors derive from a man in his fifties with urothelial cancer. Each CDR3 is given with its conserved first and last residue. The D gene is left open where the match is weak. Only part of the rows carry a size: once, few, many, or a class if the clone is expanded.

V	D	J	size	CDR3	DNA
TRBV5-8	TRBD2	TRBJ2-2	NA	CASSLAVAGGSMGGELFF	TGTGCCAGCAGCTTGGCGGTAGCGGGAGGATCTATGGGCGGGGAGCTGTTTTTT
TRBV4-1	TRBD2	TRBJ2-7	NA	CASSWEGFTYEQYF	TGCGCCAGCAGTTGGGAGGGGTTTACGTACGAGCAGTACTTC
TRBV19	TRBD1	TRBJ1-1	NA	CASNNPGQLKGAFF	TGTGCCAGTAATAACCCGGGACAGTTAAAAGGGGCTTTCTTT
TRBV19	TRBD1	TRBJ1-1	NA	CASSWNRGYTEAFF	TGTGCCAGTAGTTGGAACAGGGGGTACACTGAAGCTTTCTTT
TRBV9	TRBD1	TRBJ2-7	NA	CASSPSGQVAYEQYF	TGTGCCAGCAGCCCCTCCGGACAGGTGGCCTACGAGCAGTACTTC
TRBV6-6	TRBD2	TRBJ2-7	NA	CASSPGLVENEQYF	TGTGCCAGCAGTCCGGGACTAGTAGAAAACGAGCAGTACTTC
TRBV27	TRBD2	TRBJ2-3	NA	CASSLLGTSIADTQYF	TGTGCCAGCAGTTTACTTGGGACTAGTATAGCAGATACGCAGTATTTT
TRBV6-4	NA	TRBJ2-3	NA	CASSDPYTDTQYF	TGTGCCAGCAGTGACCCCTACACAGATACGCAGTATTTT
TRBV6-6	NA	TRBJ2-5	NA	CASIEGVQETQYF	TGTGCCAGCATCGAAGGGGTCCAAGAGACCCAGTACTTC
TRBV19	NA	TRBJ2-3	NA	CASSITGETDTQYF	TGTGCCAGTAGTATAACGGGAGAAACAGATACGCAGTATTTT
TRBV11-2	NA	TRBJ1-1	NA	CASSNGKAFF	TGTGCCAGCAGCAACGGTAAGGCTTTCTTT
TRBV11-2	TRBD2	TRBJ2-1	NA	CASSLAGGSYNEQFF	TGTGCCAGCAGCTTAGCGGGGGGCTCCTACAATGAGCAGTTCTTC
TRBV19	NA	TRBJ2-7	NA	CASSPTTYYEQYF	TGTGCCAGTAGTCCAACGACATATTACGAGCAGTACTTC
TRBV4-3	NA	TRBJ2-1	NA	CASSQDQGGGAYNEQFF	TGCGCCAGCAGCCAAGATCAAGGAGGGGGGGCCTACAATGAGCAGTTCTTC
TRBV11-2	TRBD1	TRBJ2-3	NA	CASSFHRQGPQYF	TGTGCCAGCAGCTTCCACCGACAGGGCCCGCAGTATTTT
TRBV5-1	TRBD1	TRBJ1-3	NA	CASSPGTGRTPSSGNTIYF	TGCGCCAGCAGCCCTGGGACAGGGCGAACGCCATCCTCTGGAAACACCATATATTTT
TRBV18	TRBD1	TRBJ2-3	NA	CASSPAQGAATQYF	TGTGCCAGCTCACCAGCCCAGGGGGCAGCTACGCAGTATTTT
TRBV7-2	NA	TRBJ2-2	NA	CASSRETNTGELFF	TGTGCCAGCAGCCGGGAAACCAACACCGGGGAGCTGTTTTTT
TRBV7-9	NA	TRBJ2-7	NA	CASSRPGYEQYF	TGTGCCAGCAGCCGCCCAGGCTACGAGCAGTACTTC
TRBV6-5	TRBD2	TRBJ2-7	NA	CASSPLAGGPYEQYF	TGTGCCAGCAGTCCACTAGCGGGGGGCCCCTACGAGCAGTACTTC
TRBV7-8	TRBD1	TRBJ1-5	NA	CASSAQQGGQPQHF	TGTGCCAGCAGCGCACAACAGGGGGGTCAGCCCCAGCATTTT
TRBV11-2	TRBD1	TRBJ1-4	NA	CASSLNRGRTNEKLFF	TGTGCCAGCAGCCTAAACAGGGGCAGGACTAATGAAAAACTGTTTTTT
TRBV4-3	NA	TRBJ2-7	NA	CASSQEVVDRRSYEQYF	TGCGCCAGCAGCCAAGAGGTAGTAGACAGAAGGTCCTACGAGCAGTACTTC
TRBV2	NA	TRBJ1-5	NA	CASSEGTPGNQPQHF	TGTGCCAGCAGTGAAGGGACGCCGGGGAATCAGCCCCAGCATTTT
TRBV5-1	TRBD1	TRBJ2-5	NA	CASSPGQGQETQYF	TGCGCCAGCAGCCCCGGACAGGGCCAAGAGACCCAGTACTTC
TRBV13	NA	TRBJ1-3	once	CASSLGGSSGNTIYF	TGTGCCAGCAGCTTAGGGGGCAGCTCTGGAAACACCATATATTTT
TRBV6-5	TRBD1	TRBJ1-2	NA	CATTPGQGYGYTF	TGTGCCACGACCCCGGGACAGGGCTATGGCTACACCTTC
TRBV19	TRBD2	TRBJ2-1	NA	CASQREGGPHEQFF	TGTGCCAGTCAGAGGGAGGGAGGACCTCATGAGCAGTTCTTC
TRBV4-3	NA	TRBJ2-2	NA	CASSQDYGRNTGELFF	TGCGCCAGCAGCCAAGATTACGGGAGGAACACCGGGGAGCTGTTTTTT
TRBV29-1	NA	TRBJ2-7	once	CSVEDKGTYEQYF	TGCAGCGTTGAAGACAAAGGGACTTACGAGCAGTACTTC
TRBV7-8	TRBD1	TRBJ2-7	NA	CASSEGALSYEQYF	TGTGCCAGCAGCGAGGGGGCGCTGTCCTACGAGCAGTACTTC
TRBV25-1	NA	TRBJ2-7	NA	CASSVAGSYEQYF	TGTGCCAGCAGTGTAGCCGGATCCTACGAGCAGTACTTC
TRBV19	NA	TRBJ2-7	NA	CASSTGYEQYF	TGTGCCAGTAGTACAGGGTACGAGCAGTACTTC
TRBV15	TRBD1	TRBJ2-5	NA	CATSTYRLDRGETQYF	TGTGCCACCAGCACATACCGATTAGACAGGGGCGAGACCCAGTACTTC
TRBV19	TRBD2	TRBJ2-1	NA	CASTQLAGGPGEQFF	TGTGCCAGCACCCAACTAGCGGGAGGGCCAGGGGAGCAGTTCTTC
TRBV6-5	NA	TRBJ2-3	once	CASSYGDFLTDTQYF	TGTGCCAGCAGTTACGGGGACTTCCTCACAGATACGCAGTATTTT
TRBV7-2	NA	TRBJ2-5	NA	CASSPVRQSETQYF	TGTGCCAGCAGCCCCGTTCGACAGTCGGAGACCCAGTACTTC
TRBV9	NA	TRBJ2-3	few	CASSPATSTSTDTQYF	TGTGCCAGCAGCCCGGCCACTAGCACCTCCACAGATACGCAGTATTTT
TRBV11-2	NA	TRBJ2-7	NA	CASSPGGSYEQYF	TGTGCCAGCAGCCCCGGGGGCTCCTACGAGCAGTACTTC
TRBV5-1	TRBD1	TRBJ2-6	NA	CASSLAGGASGANVLTF	TGCGCCAGCAGCCTGGCAGGGGGCGCATCCGGGGCCAACGTCCTGACTTTC
TRBV11-1	TRBD1	TRBJ1-1	NA	CASLGQGLRTEAFF	TGTGCCAGCCTCGGACAGGGATTGAGGACTGAAGCTTTCTTT
TRBV19	NA	TRBJ1-5	NA	CASSLMGRHNSNQPQHF	TGTGCCAGTAGTTTAATGGGCAGGCATAATAGCAATCAGCCCCAGCATTTT
TRBV6-5	NA	TRBJ1-1	NA	CASSYIGPLNTEAFF	TGTGCCAGCAGTTACATTGGCCCCCTGAACACTGAAGCTTTCTTT
TRBV29-1	NA	TRBJ1-2	NA	CSASTGANYGYTF	TGCAGCGCATCGACGGGAGCTAACTATGGCTACACCTTC
TRBV10-3	NA	TRBJ2-7	NA	CAISEVGLPYEQYF	TGTGCCATCAGCGAGGTTGGGCTTCCCTACGAGCAGTACTTC
TRBV10-3	NA	TRBJ1-2	few	CAISGKGGLPSGGYTF	TGTGCCATCAGTGGAAAAGGAGGTCTTCCCTCTGGTGGCTACACCTTC
TRBV12-2	NA	TRBJ2-4	NA	CASRTSTSELAKNIQYF	TGTGCAAGTCGCACCAGCACTAGCGAACTAGCCAAAAACATTCAGTACTTC
TRBV10-3	NA	TRBJ2-2	NA	CASLRGWGSNTGELFF	TGTGCCAGCTTAAGGGGGTGGGGGTCGAACACCGGGGAGCTGTTTTTT
TRBV10-3	TRBD1	TRBJ1-1	few	CAIENRGGTEAFF	TGTGCCATCGAAAACAGGGGGGGCACTGAAGCTTTCTTT
TRBV7-7	NA	TRBJ2-3	NA	CASSPILTDTQYF	TGTGCCAGCAGCCCGATACTCACAGATACGCAGTATTTT
TRBV5-6	TRBD1	TRBJ1-1	NA	CASSLVGQGGTEAFF	TGTGCCAGCAGCCTGGTCGGACAGGGAGGCACTGAAGCTTTCTTT